A selection of T cell receptor beta chains follows, all from one sample in a study of blood T cell repertoires in COVID-19. Sequenced by immunoSEQ multiplex PCR; TCRdb stores in-frame clones only, minus some. Seen here are fewer than 200,000 clones, 80% to 95% observed once, and the top ten hold roughly 4.8%. What was sequenced was peripheral blood. The source is a man aged 25-45 years with COVID-19, enrolled during active disease. Both conserved end residues are part of each CDR3. The D gene is left open where the match is weak. Where a row states a size, it is once, few, many or the class of an expanded clone; other rows omit it.

CDR3nt	CDR3aa	d_gene	v_gene	j_gene	abundance
TGTGCCAGCAGTGAGGAGGTAGGGACTGAAGCTTTCTTT	CASSEEVGTEAFF	.	TRBV27	TRBJ1-1	.
TGTGCCAGCAGCCTTGGGGGGGACGATACGCAGTATTTT	CASSLGGDDTQYF	TRBD2	TRBV3-1/TRBV3-2	TRBJ2-3	.
TGCGCCAGCAGCCTGGGACTAGCCGCGAACACCGGGGAGCTGTTTTTT	CASSLGLAANTGELFF	TRBD2	TRBV5-1	TRBJ2-2	.
TGTGCCAGCAGCCCAAGTGGGCAGGGGGCCTGGGATGGCTACACCTTC	CASSPSGQGAWDGYTF	TRBD1	TRBV7-3	TRBJ1-2	.
TGTGCCAGCAGTCAAGCGGGGGGCCCATCCTATGGCTACACCTTC	CASSQAGGPSYGYTF	.	TRBV7-2	TRBJ1-2	.
TGTGCCATCAGCTCTAGCGCAGACTACAATGAGCAGTTCTTC	CAISSSADYNEQFF	.	TRBV10-3	TRBJ2-1	once
TGTGCCAGCAGTCGATCGGCGGGTCTACTACCCTACGAGCAGTACTTC	CASSRSAGLLPYEQYF	.	TRBV6-6	TRBJ2-7	.
TGTGCCTGGAGTGTATCGCGGGGCGAGCAGTACTTC	CAWSVSRGEQYF	.	TRBV30	TRBJ2-7	.
TGTGCCAGCAGCCGAAAGGGACACCACCAAGAGACCCAGTACTTC	CASSRKGHHQETQYF	.	TRBV6-5	TRBJ2-5	few
TGTGCAAGTCGCACCCAGGGTTGCGGGAGGGCCCTAACGGATGAGCAGTTCTTC	CASRTQGCGRALTDEQFF	.	TRBV12-2	TRBJ2-1	.
TGTGCCAGCTCACCAGGGACAGTCTCCTACGAGCAGTACTTC	CASSPGTVSYEQYF	TRBD1	TRBV18	TRBJ2-7	.
TGTGCCAGCAGCTTAAACCACAAGCGGGCCGGGGAGCTGTTTTTT	CASSLNHKRAGELFF	.	TRBV11-3	TRBJ2-2	once
TGTGCCAGCTCCGGGACTAGCTTCTACAATGAGCAGTTCTTC	CASSGTSFYNEQFF	TRBD2	TRBV11-2	TRBJ2-1	.
TGTGCAAGTCCCCCGGGGGGGGGCATGAACACTGAAGCTTTCTTT	CASPPGGGMNTEAFF	.	TRBV12-2	TRBJ1-1	.
TGTGCCAGCAGTTTATCGACAGTGGGGAGCAATCAGCCCCAGCATTTT	CASSLSTVGSNQPQHF	.	TRBV28	TRBJ1-5	.
TGTGCCAGCAGCTTGCTGACAGGGCTGAACTATGGCTACACCTTC	CASSLLTGLNYGYTF	TRBD1	TRBV7-2	TRBJ1-2	.
TGTGCCTGGAGTGGGACGTCGGGAGCTAATGAAAAACTGTTTTTT	CAWSGTSGANEKLFF	.	TRBV30	TRBJ1-4	.
TGTGCCAGCAGCCGGACAGTTTATAATTCACCCCTCCACTTT	CASSRTVYNSPLHF	.	TRBV12-1	TRBJ1-6	.
TGTGCCAGCAGCTTGGAGCCTTCCACCGGGGAGCTGTTTTTT	CASSLEPSTGELFF	.	TRBV11-2	TRBJ2-2	.
TGTGCCAGCTCACCTGGGACAGGGGGCGTAGGCGGTGGCTACACCTTC	CASSPGTGGVGGGYTF	TRBD1	TRBV18	TRBJ1-2	.
TGTGCCAGCAGTTTTTCTGCGGGGGAGCGATACAATGAGCAGTTCTTC	CASSFSAGERYNEQFF	TRBD2	TRBV27	TRBJ2-1	.
TGTGCCAGCAGCTTAAAAAGGGGTGGTGGTGGGGCCAACGTCCTGACTTTC	CASSLKRGGGGANVLTF	.	TRBV7-2	TRBJ2-6	once
TGTGCCAGCAGCTTAGGGGGGGTAAAGCGGGAGAAGGTCGGGGAGCTGTTTTTT	CASSLGGVKREKVGELFF	TRBD2	TRBV7-2	TRBJ2-2	.
TGTGCCAGCAGTTACTCGAATCTAAGAAATTCACCCCTCCACTTT	CASSYSNLRNSPLHF	.	TRBV6-5	TRBJ1-6	.
TGTGCCAGCAGTCGCCGACTAGCGGGAGACTACGAGCAGTACTTC	CASSRRLAGDYEQYF	TRBD2	TRBV27	TRBJ2-7	.
TGTGCCAGCAGCTTAGCACAGAAACTCTATGGCTACACCTTC	CASSLAQKLYGYTF	.	TRBV7-9	TRBJ1-2	.
TGCGCCAGCAGCCAAGATTCGGGGCCCAGTAGCGGGAGACCCTCCTACGAGCAGTACTTC	CASSQDSGPSSGRPSYEQYF	TRBD2	TRBV4-3	TRBJ2-7	.
TGTGCCAGCAGCGCACGACAGGGGCTGGGGGAGACCCAGTACTTC	CASSARQGLGETQYF	TRBD1	TRBV5-5	TRBJ2-5	.
TGTGCCAGCTCCTCCTCCTCGACAGGGCCGGTAGATTCACCCCTCCACTTT	CASSSSSTGPVDSPLHF	TRBD1	TRBV18	TRBJ1-6	.
TGTGCCAGCAGCTTAAGAGTGGGGGGGCCAACAGATACGCAGTATTTT	CASSLRVGGPTDTQYF	.	TRBV7-3	TRBJ2-3	.
TGTGCCACCAGTGCCAGAACGAACACCGGGGAGCTGTTTTTT	CATSARTNTGELFF	.	TRBV24-1	TRBJ2-2	.
TGTGCCAGCAGCGACAAAGGACAGGTCACCGAAAAACTGTTTTTT	CASSDKGQVTEKLFF	TRBD1	TRBV28	TRBJ1-4	.
TGTGCCAGCAGCCAAAGGGGAACGCCTGAAGCTTTCTTT	CASSQRGTPEAFF	.	TRBV3-1/TRBV3-2	TRBJ1-1	few
TGTGCCAGCAGTGACCTAACCAGCGGCTATGGCTACACCTTC	CASSDLTSGYGYTF	.	TRBV25-1	TRBJ1-2	.
TGTGCCAGTGGGAGGAGGGGGGGCCTCCAAGAGACCCAGTACTTC	CASGRRGGLQETQYF	.	TRBV6-5	TRBJ2-5	.
TGTGCCAGCAGAAGGACAGGGGGGGACAATGAGCAGTTCTTC	CASRRTGGDNEQFF	TRBD1	TRBV7-3	TRBJ2-1	.
TGTGCCAGCAGCCTCAGCGGGGATCCCTACAATGAGCAGTTCTTC	CASSLSGDPYNEQFF	TRBD2	TRBV27	TRBJ2-1	.
TGTGCCAGCAGTGTCTACTACGAGCAGTACTTC	CASSVYYEQYF	.	TRBV27	TRBJ2-7	few
TGTGCCAGCAGTTTCAAGTATGCAGGGTACAATCAGCCCCAGCATTTT	CASSFKYAGYNQPQHF	.	TRBV28	TRBJ1-5	.
TGTGCCAGCAGTAAACAGGGCTACAATGAGCAGTTCTTC	CASSKQGYNEQFF	.	TRBV28	TRBJ2-1	.
TGTGCCAGCCTACAGGGTCACTATGGCTACACCTTC	CASLQGHYGYTF	.	TRBV28	TRBJ1-2	.
TGTGCCAGTAGTCCCCCTGGCGGGAGGGCAGATACGCAGTATTTT	CASSPPGGRADTQYF	TRBD2	TRBV19	TRBJ2-3	.
TGTGCCAGTAGTATAGGCCGGGGGGGGGACTATGGCTACACCTTC	CASSIGRGGDYGYTF	.	TRBV19	TRBJ1-2	.
TGTGCCAGCAGCGTATCCCCGGGAGGTTCCGACAATGAGCAGTTCTTC	CASSVSPGGSDNEQFF	TRBD2	TRBV9	TRBJ2-1	.
TGTGCCAGCAGTTACTCCGGCAGGGCCCAGGGCTACACCTTC	CASSYSGRAQGYTF	.	TRBV6-5	TRBJ1-2	once
TGTGCCAGCAGCTTTACTAGTTACAATGAGCAGTTCTTC	CASSFTSYNEQFF	.	TRBV7-9	TRBJ2-1	.
TGTGCCAGCAGTTACACGACAACAGGCACAGATACGCAGTATTTT	CASSYTTTGTDTQYF	.	TRBV27	TRBJ2-3	.
TGTGCCAGCAGCCAAGGGGGCACTGAAGCTTTCTTT	CASSQGGTEAFF	.	TRBV5-6	TRBJ1-1	few
TGTGCCAGCTCACCACCCGGGGAAGAGACCCAGTACTTC	CASSPPGEETQYF	.	TRBV18	TRBJ2-5	.
TGTGCCAGCAGAATCGACAGGGTGAATTCACCCCTCCACTTT	CASRIDRVNSPLHF	TRBD1	TRBV28	TRBJ1-6	.
TGTGCCAGCAGCCACGGACAGGGGAATCAGCCCCAGCATTTT	CASSHGQGNQPQHF	TRBD1	TRBV4-2	TRBJ1-5	.
TGTGCCAGCAGCCTCACAGTGAACACCGGGGAGCTGTTTTTT	CASSLTVNTGELFF	.	TRBV11-3	TRBJ2-2	.
TGCGCCAGCAGCTTGGCTAGCGGCCGTTCCCTTGCGAACACCGGGGAGCTGTTTTTT	CASSLASGRSLANTGELFF	TRBD2	TRBV5-1	TRBJ2-2	.
TGTGCCAGCAATACTCGACAGGGGCTCACAGATACGCAGTATTTT	CASNTRQGLTDTQYF	TRBD1	TRBV6-6	TRBJ2-3	.
TGTGCCATACAGACTAGCCTTAGCTCCTACAATGAGCAGTTCTTC	CAIQTSLSSYNEQFF	TRBD2	TRBV4-2	TRBJ2-1	.
TGTGCCAGCTCACCAACGACAGGGGGTAACTATGGCTACACCTTC	CASSPTTGGNYGYTF	TRBD1	TRBV18	TRBJ1-2	.
TGTGCCTGGAGTAAACGCCACAGCTTAACTAACACTGAAGCTTTCTTT	CAWSKRHSLTNTEAFF	.	TRBV30	TRBJ1-1	.